The 20 T cell receptor beta chains in this list originate from one sample, sequenced in a study of shared clonotypes between healthy human individuals. Libraries were prepared by immunoSEQ multiplex PCR; TCRdb keeps only in-frame clonotypes and omits some of them. The data show some 1,100,000 clones, roughly 74% seen once. Sample: memory CD4+ T cells from PBMCs. Subset: CD45RA-negative fraction. These receptors came from a man between 18 and 29 years old in good health. Some clones in this sample may be carry-over from other donors' samples.

This chain uses TRBV5-1 with TRBJ2-7; tentatively, D is TRBD1 (6 bases). Deletions cut 6 bases from V and 0 bases from J, with 13 bases between. This CDR3 has 14 amino acids. Germline assignment: CDR1 SGHRS and CDR2 YFSETQ. The CDR3 DNA is TGCGCCAGCAACCCGGACAGAAGCTCCTACGAGCAGTACTTC. Its protein is CASNPDRSSYEQYF. The whole variable domain, remainder taken from reference TRBV5-1 and TRBJ2-7, is KAGVTQTPRYLIKTRGQQVTLSCSPISGHRSVSWYQQTPGQGLQFLFEYFSETQRNKGNFPGRFSGRQFSNSRSEMNVSTLELGDSALYLCASNPDRSSYEQYFGPGTRLTVT.

This sequence joins TRBV14 and TRBJ2-7; a weak D match, TRBD1 (5 bases). Germline CDR1 SGHDN, CDR2 FVKESK. The V and J ends lost 4 bases and 0 bases respectively, with 7 bases between them. The CDR3 is 13 amino acids. The chain's CDR3 is CASSPQGSYEQYF. The CDR3 DNA reads as TGTGCCAGCAGCCCTCAGGGCTCCTACGAGCAGTACTTC.

The rearrangement links TRBV19 to TRBJ1-5; D might be TRBD1 (6 bases). V was cut by 7 bases and J by 9 bases, with 22 bases left in between. This CDR3 comprises 15 residues. CDR1 and CDR2 from the germline V gene are LNHDA and SQIVND (reference sequence). CDR3: CASTSGDRTGSPQHF. Here the CDR3 DNA reads TGTGCCAGTACCTCGGGCGACAGGACCGGGTCGCCCCAGCATTTT. The full variable domain, rest sourced from reference TRBV19 and TRBJ1-5, is DGGITQSPKYLFRKEGQNVTLSCEQNLNHDAMYWYRQDPGQGLRLIYYSQIVNDFQKGDIAEGYSVSREKKESFPLTVTSAQKNPTAFYLCASTSGDRTGSPQHFGDGTRLSIL.

A few counts support this clone. The V and J genes are TRBV29-1 and TRBJ1-2; weak D call: TRBD1 (5 bases). CDR3 length equals 13 residues. V lost 4 bases to trimming and J lost 3 bases, with 12 bases between them. Germline values: CDR1 SQVTM, CDR2 ANQGSEA. CDR3 loop: CSVAAGRDYGYTF. In DNA, the CDR3 is TGCAGCGTTGCGGCAGGGAGGGACTATGGCTACACCTTC.

V is TRBV5-6 and J is TRBJ2-6; TRBD2 aligns across 9 bases. This CDR3 has 18 residues. Germline V CDR1 and CDR2: SGHDT, YYEEEE. V was clipped by 4 bases and J by 0 bases; unmatched bases: 8. The CDR3 loop is CASSAGLALSSGANVLTF. The CDR3 DNA follows: TGTGCCAGCAGCGCGGGACTAGCCCTTTCCTCTGGGGCCAACGTCCTGACTTTC.

V is TRBV28 and J is TRBJ2-5; no firm D call. The V end lost 10 bases, the J end lost 5 bases, and 11 bases lay between the germline ends. CDR3 length: 11 amino acids. Germline loops: CDR1 MDHEN, CDR2 SYDVKM. In DNA, the CDR3 is TGTGCCACCGAACGGACGGAGACCCAGTACTTC. This translates into CATERTETQYF. Filled out from reference TRBV28 and TRBJ2-5, the complete variable domain reads DVKVTQSSRYLVKRTGEKVFLECVQDMDHENMFWYRQDPGLGLRLIYFSYDVKMKEKGDIPEGYSVSREKKERFSLILESASTNQTSMYLCATERTETQYFGPGTRLLVL.

This chain joins TRBV14 and TRBJ1-3, with no clear D. V dropped 4 bases and J dropped 3 bases, with 19 bases sitting between them. The CDR3 covers 17 residues. The germline V gene has CDR1 SGHDN and CDR2 FVKESK. The CDR3 loop is CASSRGQEPSLGNTIYF. The CDR3 DNA reads TGTGCCAGCAGCCGAGGCCAGGAACCCAGCCTTGGAAACACCATATATTTT. Supplemented by reference TRBV14 and TRBJ1-3, the full variable domain reads EAGVTQFPSHSVIEKGQTVTLRCDPISGHDNLYWYRRVMGKEIKFLLHFVKESKQDESGMPNNRFLAERTGGTYSTLKVQPAELEDSGVYFCASSRGQEPSLGNTIYFGEGSWLTVV.

The chain carries TRBV7-2 and TRBJ2-5, with D perhaps assigned TRBD1 or TRBD2 (6 bases each). This CDR3 contains 16 residues. V dropped 5 bases and J dropped 5 bases, with 21 bases sitting between them. Looked up from germline, CDR1 is SGHTA and CDR2 is FQGNSA. The CDR3 sequence: CASSRTYTQGRETQYF. CDR3 DNA: TGTGCCAGCAGCCGAACTTATACTCAGGGGAGGGAGACCCAGTACTTC.

The CDR3 reads CASSFQGALGYF. The CDR3 DNA reads TGTGCCAGCAGTTTTCAGGGGGCCCTAGGATACTTC. The chain combines TRBV6-6 with TRBJ2-4; 8 positions agree with TRBD1. The trim removed 4 bases at V and 16 bases at J, leaving 9 bases unmatched. In germline, CDR1 is MNHNY, CDR2 SVGAGI (reference sequence). The CDR3 is made up of 12 amino acids.

V is TRBV4-2 and J is TRBJ2-1; TRBD1 is a possible D gene (6 bases). The CDR3 is 16 amino acids. Deletions cut 1 base from V and 10 bases from J, with 20 bases between. Germline V lookup: CDR1 LGHNA, CDR2 YNFKEQ. For the CDR3, the DNA is TGTGCCAGCAGCCAAGTCCAGGGGCAAGGGAGAGCCGAGCAGTTCTTC. Encoded protein: CASSQVQGQGRAEQFF.

The chain is built from TRBV5-1 and TRBJ2-3; 10 bases fit TRBD2. The J segment lost 6 bases and the V segment lost 3 bases, leaving 13 bases of the junction unmatched. This CDR3 spans 17 amino acids. Germline lookup yields CDR1 SGHRS and CDR2 YFSETQ. Here the CDR3 DNA reads TGCGCCAGCAGCTATTCTAGCGGGAGCAAAGGAGGTGATACGCAGTATTTT. It is translated as CASSYSSGSKGGDTQYF.

The chain couples TRBV6-1 to TRBJ2-7; D possibly matches TRBD1 or TRBD2 (5 bases each). Trimming took off 7 bases at V and 0 bases at J, with 10 bases between the two ends. CDR3 size: 13 residues. Germline lookup yields CDR1 MNHNS and CDR2 SASEGT. The CDR3 nucleotides read TGTGCCAGCACCAGGGACCCCTCCTACGAGCAGTACTTC. Translated, it gives CASTRDPSYEQYF.

Only one count was recorded for this clone. The sample carries other DNA sequences with the same CDR3. This chain joins TRBV2 and TRBJ1-2; D may be TRBD1 (5 bases). CDR3 size: 13 residues. Looked up from germline, CDR1 is SNHLY and CDR2 is FYNNEI. V shed 4 bases and J shed 2 bases, with 8 bases lying between them. CDR3 amino acids: CASSGQGNYGYTF. In nucleotides, the CDR3 is TGTGCCAGCAGTGGTCAGGGAAACTATGGCTACACCTTC. Filled out from reference TRBV2 and TRBJ1-2, the complete variable domain reads EPEVTQTPSHQVTQMGQEVILRCVPISNHLYFYWYRQILGQKVEFLVSFYNNEISEKSEIFDDQFSVERPDGSNFTLKIRSTKLEDSAMYFCASSGQGNYGYTFGSGTRLTVV.

The V gene is TRBV30, the J gene TRBJ2-7; D not certain. CDR3 length: 11 residues. V was shortened by 2 bases and J by 3 bases, with 5 bases between the two germline ends. Germline V gene data show CDR1 as GTSNPN and CDR2 as SVGIG (reference sequence). CDR3: CAWSYGYEQYF. DNA of the CDR3: TGTGCCTGGAGTTACGGCTACGAGCAGTACTTC.

The V call is TRBV28, the J call TRBJ2-7; D unresolved. The CDR3 sequence is 8 residues long. V lost 8 bases, J lost 8 bases, and 4 bases lay in between. From germline, CDR1 is MDHEN and CDR2 SYDVKM. The CDR3 region has the DNA TGTGCCAGCGGTCAGCAGTACTTC. Residues: CASGQQYF.

The V call is TRBV7-9, the J call TRBJ2-6; possible D gene TRBD1, 6 bases. The germline gives CDR1 SEHNR, CDR2 FQNEAQ (reference sequence). Trimming took off 2 bases at V and 0 bases at J, with 11 bases between the two ends. CDR3 length: 17 residues. CDR3 bases: TGTGCCAGCAGCTTATACAGGGCCTCCTCTGGGGCCAACGTCCTGACTTTC. It translates to CASSLYRASSGANVLTF.

This chain connects TRBV10-3 to TRBJ1-4; 8 nucleotides agree with TRBD1. The V segment lost 5 bases and the J segment 3 bases; nucleotides outside the gene matches: 5. The CDR3 loop spans 15 amino acids. Per germline, CDR1 ENHRY and CDR2 SYGVKD. The CDR3 DNA follows: TGTGCCATCAGTCCCCAGGGGGCTGCTAATGAAAAACTGTTTTTT. It specifies CAISPQGAANEKLFF.

V usage is TRBV19 and J usage is TRBJ1-5; 8 nucleotides align to TRBD1. V lost 4 bases and J lost 5; bases outside the gene matches: 7. This CDR3 spans 15 amino acids. Germline V lookup: CDR1 LNHDA, CDR2 SQIVND (reference sequence). The CDR3 sequence is CASSRTGQEDQPQHF. The CDR3 nucleotides read TGTGCCAGTAGTAGGACAGGGCAGGAGGATCAGCCCCAGCATTTT.

This clone was recorded once. This rearrangement joins TRBV2 to TRBJ2-7; a weak D match, TRBD1 (5 bases). With 6 bases removed from V and 5 bases from J, the gap between germline ends came to 11 bases. This CDR3 is 12 amino acids long. CDR1 is SNHLY and CDR2 is FYNNEI in the germline V gene. CDR3 protein: CASSYQGHEQYF. The CDR3 DNA is TGTGCCAGCAGCTATCAGGGTCACGAGCAGTACTTC. Looking up the rest from reference TRBV2 and TRBJ2-7 gives the full variable domain: EPEVTQTPSHQVTQMGQEVILRCVPISNHLYFYWYRQILGQKVEFLVSFYNNEISEKSEIFDDQFSVERPDGSNFTLKIRSTKLEDSAMYFCASSYQGHEQYFGPGTRLTVT.

The genes are TRBV18 and TRBJ2-1; D perhaps matches TRBD2 (6 bases). The germline V and J ends were trimmed by 4 bases and 4 bases, with 14 bases remaining between them. The CDR3 is 15 residues long. The germline V gene encodes CDR1 KGHSH and CDR2 LQKENI. The CDR3 protein is CASSLQGGPYNEQFF. The CDR3 region has the DNA TGTGCCAGCTCACTCCAGGGAGGACCTTACAATGAGCAGTTCTTC.